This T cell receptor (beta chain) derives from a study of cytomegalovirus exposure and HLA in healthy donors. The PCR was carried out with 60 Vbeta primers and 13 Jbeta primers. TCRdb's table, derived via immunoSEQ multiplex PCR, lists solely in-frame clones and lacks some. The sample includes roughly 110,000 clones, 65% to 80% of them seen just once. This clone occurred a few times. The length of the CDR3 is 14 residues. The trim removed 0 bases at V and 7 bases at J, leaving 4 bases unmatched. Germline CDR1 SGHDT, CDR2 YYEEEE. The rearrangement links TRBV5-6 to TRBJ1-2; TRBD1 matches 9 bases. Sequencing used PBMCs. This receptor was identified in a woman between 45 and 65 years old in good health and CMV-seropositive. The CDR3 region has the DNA TGTGCCAGCAGCTTGGGGGACAGGGAGGTTGGCTACACCTTC. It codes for CASSLGDREVGYTF. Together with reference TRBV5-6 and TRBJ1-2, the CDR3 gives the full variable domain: DAGVTQSPTHLIKTRGQQVTLRCSPKSGHDTVSWYQQALGQGPQFIFQYYEEEERQRGNFPDRFSGHQFPNYSSELNVNALLLGDSALYLCASSLGDREVGYTFGSGTRLTVV.